This is a list of T cell receptor beta chains from one sample in a study of blood T cell repertoires in COVID-19. Sequencing used immunoSEQ multiplex PCR; TCRdb keeps in-frame clones, though not all of them. This table holds some 120,000 clones, about 83% found once. Sequencing used peripheral blood. The receptors stem from a human donor in a cohort sampled during active COVID-19. The conserved cysteine and the conserved F or W are not part of the CDR3 here.

TRBV5-1 | ASSLDSTGGYT
TRBV29-1 | SVETYVGKNGYT
TRBV7-6 | ASSPGPSYEQY
TRBV20-1 | SAGAGYGYT
TRBV11-2 | ASSLAGGTEAF
TRBV9 | ASSYSGGGMDTQY
TRBV3-1/TRBV3-2 | ASSQTGEGTEAF
TRBV28 | ATLRDTSNQPQH
TRBV3-1/TRBV3-2 | ASSQVAGESQY
TRBV9 | ASSSQGVGQPQH
TRBV5-4 | ASRPPGLARTDTQY
TRBV4-2 | ASSRPGQGDNEQF
TRBV10-3 | AIRSGLTNYGYT
TRBV4-1 | ASSQDRQGAPRETQY
TRBV19 | ASKGGGASGELF
TRBV7-9 | ASSKGLRQGTDTQY
TRBV7-8 | ASSLVPSVGATSPLH
TRBV10-2 | ASMRLAGAPGELF
TRBV20-1 | SVSANYGYT
TRBV25-1 | ASTPTSGSHNEQF
TRBV10-3 | ATGPGEKLF
TRBV10-3 | AISGSGFEQY
TRBV6-5 | ASRRTSEAYEQY
TRBV5-8 | ASSLQDSYEQY
TRBV6-2/TRBV6-3 | ASSRTSWGTDTQY
TRBV29-1 | SVTTRGNDGYT
TRBV9 | ASSSRLAGAHEQF
TRBV5-1 | ASSAAGVGPGELF
TRBV11-2 | ASSFSTGGSYEQY
TRBV9 | ASSVGQGVPGNTIY
TRBV20-1 | SASSQGNEKLF
TRBV30 | AWSMTSGAGELF
TRBV6-5 | ATGTGGVYEQY
TRBV11-3 | ASSLGGAETDTQY
TRBV7-8 | ASSLAPTSGPNNEQF
TRBV10-3 | ATRTGDYGYT
TRBV5-1 | ASSSGGNEAF
TRBV5-1 | ASSLDASGGPGELF
TRBV4-1 | ASSQDLSGANVLT
TRBV9 | ASSARDTLYNEQF
TRBV3-1/TRBV3-2 | ASSQFLGEKGTLPQPQH
TRBV4-1 | ASSQEARYNEQF
TRBV7-9 | ASSSQRTQGRQETQY
TRBV5-1 | ASSLEVGATNEKLF
TRBV6-5 | ASSYSIGGEQF
TRBV15 | ATSRERGAHYGYT
TRBV5-4 | ASSSRDGSYEQY
TRBV19 | ASSIGGASDTQY
TRBV9 | ASNPFQGNTGELF
TRBV29-1 | SVAGGGRAFDEQY
TRBV3-1/TRBV3-2 | ASSQVLGHETQY
TRBV28 | ASSSPGQGDSPLH
TRBV12-3/TRBV12-4 | ASSLTRNTEAF